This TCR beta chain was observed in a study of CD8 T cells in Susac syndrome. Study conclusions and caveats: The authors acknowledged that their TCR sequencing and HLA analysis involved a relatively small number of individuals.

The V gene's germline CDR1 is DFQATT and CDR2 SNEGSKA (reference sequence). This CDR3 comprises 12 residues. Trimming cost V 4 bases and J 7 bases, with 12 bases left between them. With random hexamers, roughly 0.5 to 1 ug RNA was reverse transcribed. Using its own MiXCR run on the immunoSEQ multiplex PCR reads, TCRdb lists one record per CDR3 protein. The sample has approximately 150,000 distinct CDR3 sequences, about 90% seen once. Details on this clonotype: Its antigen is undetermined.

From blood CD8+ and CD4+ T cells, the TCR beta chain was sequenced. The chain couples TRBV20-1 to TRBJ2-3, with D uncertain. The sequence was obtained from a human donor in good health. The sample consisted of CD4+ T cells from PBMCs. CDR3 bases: TGCAGTGCTAAGGAGCCTGCTTATACGCAGTATTTT. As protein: CSAKEPAYTQYF.